One and the same sample provided the 7 T cell receptor beta chains below, sequenced in a study of T cell repertoires in MIS-A myocarditis. The method was immunoSEQ multiplex PCR; TCRdb's version includes in-frame clones alone and lacks a portion of them. The data show roughly 14,000 clones, around two thirds seen once. Specimen: left ventricle heart tissue obtained at autopsy. Source of these receptors: a young man with fulminant myocarditis from multisystem inflammatory syndrome in adults (MIS-A) after COVID-19.

This sequence joins TRBV19 and TRBJ2-4, with D perhaps matching TRBD2 (5 bases). The CDR3 runs 14 residues. Trimming stripped 5 bases from V and 7 bases from J, with 15 bases between. Germline loops: CDR1 LNHDA, CDR2 SQIVND (reference sequence). Written as DNA, the CDR3 is TGTGCCAGTAGTTCGGGGTCGGGTGGGAACATTCAGTACTTC. Its translation is CASSSGSGGNIQYF.

The rearrangement links TRBV28 to TRBJ2-1; TRBD1 is a possible D gene (7 bases). Trimming removed 2 bases from V and 0 bases from J, with 11 bases in between. CDR3 length: 16 amino acids. Germline lookup yields CDR1 MDHEN and CDR2 SYDVKM. The CDR3 here is CASSLQGGSSYNEQFF. In DNA, the CDR3 is TGTGCCAGCAGTTTACAGGGGGGTTCCTCCTACAATGAGCAGTTCTTC. The full variable domain, its missing parts supplied by reference TRBV28 and TRBJ2-1, is DVKVTQSSRYLVKRTGEKVFLECVQDMDHENMFWYRQDPGLGLRLIYFSYDVKMKEKGDIPEGYSVSREKKERFSLILESASTNQTSMYLCASSLQGGSSYNEQFFGPGTRLTVL.

The chain links TRBV13 to TRBJ2-1; D is uncertain. The CDR3 loop spans 13 amino acids. Trimming took off 5 bases at V and 9 bases at J, with 14 bases between the two ends. Germline V gene data show CDR1 as PRHDT and CDR2 as FYEKMQ (reference sequence). The DNA for the CDR3 is TGTGCCAGCAGCCTGCGCCCCACAAGTGAGCAGTTCTTC. Protein sequence: CASSLRPTSEQFF.

J is TRBJ2-7 and V is TRBV21-1; the table gives TRBD2 as D, unverified against the DNA. TRBV21-1 is designated a pseudogene. CDR3 length: 13 residues. CDR3 sequence reads: CASSKSGAYEQYF. The DNA for the CDR3 is TGTGCCAGCAGCAAAAGCGGGGCCTACGAGCAGTACTTC.

The chain carries TRBV3-1 (or the pseudogene TRBV3-2) and TRBJ2-1; D gene ambiguous. CDR1 is LGHDT, CDR2 YNNKEL, per germline (reference sequence). The CDR3 length is 17 residues. Trimming left V 4 bases short and J 0 bases short, with 16 bases between. The CDR3 here is CASSPIGSGRSYNEQFF. CDR3 in DNA: TGTGCCAGCAGCCCCATCGGGTCGGGCCGCTCCTACAATGAGCAGTTCTTC.

V gene TRBV9 combines with J gene TRBJ1-2; 10 bases agree with TRBD1. This CDR3 is built from 14 residues. V trimming: 5 bases; J trimming: 2 bases; junction bases outside the gene matches: 3. Germline loops: CDR1 SGDLS, CDR2 YYNGEE. The CDR3 DNA reads as TGTGCCAGCAGTAAGGGACAGGGGAACTATGGCTACACCTTC. Encoded protein: CASSKGQGNYGYTF. Variable domain in full (rest from reference TRBV9 and TRBJ1-2): DSGVTQTPKHLITATGQRVTLRCSPRSGDLSVYWYQQSLDQGLQFLIQYYNGEERAKGNILERFSAQQFPDLHSELNLSSLELGDSALYFCASSKGQGNYGYTFGSGTRLTVV.

The V and J genes are TRBV27 and TRBJ1-2; no firm D call. V was pared by 8 bases and J by 4 bases, with 11 bases between. Germline loops: CDR1 MNHEY, CDR2 SMNVEV (reference sequence). This CDR3 region has 12 residues. The CDR3 region is CASSDASYGYTF. CDR3 nucleotide sequence: TGTGCCAGCTCGGACGCCTCCTATGGCTACACCTTC.